This T cell receptor beta chain was identified during a study of OX40 agonist ivuxolimab in advanced cancers. The protocol was immunoSEQ multiplex PCR, while the TCRdb copy is restricted to in-frame clones and leaves out a portion. The table includes around 63,000 clones, roughly nine tenths detected once. This TCR came from an adult with an advanced solid tumor such as melanoma, head and neck, liver or kidney cancer. The sample here was CD4+ or CD8+ T cells sorted from blood, taken in a trial of the OX40 agonist ivuxolimab.

The CDR3 DNA reads TGTGCCAGCAGCTTAGCGAGGGATGGTAATCAGCCCCAGCATTTT. Encoded protein: CASSLARDGNQPQHF. The V gene is TRBV7-9, the J gene TRBJ1-5; D remains unclear. This CDR3 is built from 15 residues. The V end lost 0 bases, the J end lost 4 bases, and 10 bases lay between the germline ends. Germline V gene sequence: CDR1 SEHNR, CDR2 FQNEAQ (reference sequence).